The clone carrying this T cell receptor (beta chain) came up a few times. Its target is not known. The PCR employed 60 Vbeta primers together with 13 Jbeta primers. In the study's own analysis: Later, some 75 million unique TCR beta chains were counted in an analysis, and approximately 10 million of them were shared. TCRdb keeps only in-frame clones here, not all; method: immunoSEQ multiplex PCR. The V and J calls and clone size are taken from that table; D and trimming were inferred from the DNA. The sample shows 100,000 to 150,000 clones, 83% of them seen only once. Germline trimming cut 2 bases from V and 2 bases from J; bases unmatched to any gene: 4. Germline loops: CDR1 GTSNPN, CDR2 SVGIG (reference sequence). This CDR3 is built from 15 residues. The sample is drawn from a study of cytomegalovirus exposure and HLA in healthy donors. Overall study findings and caveats: A later analysis reportedly found that, within productive TCRs, an Asian-associated ancestry cluster had fewer N-insertions than the mean observed across the roughly 730 donors. Altogether, some 160 TCR beta chains were recorded as cytomegalovirus-associated. There were some public TCRs occurring in many donors, but most TCR sequences were rare.

V usage is TRBV30 and J usage is TRBJ2-5; TRBD2 matches 11 bases. The receptor was isolated from a woman between 40 and 55 years old in good health and CMV-seropositive. Sample: PBMCs. The CDR3 reads CAWSTGTSGQETQYF. The DNA for the CDR3 is TGTGCCTGGAGTACCGGGACTAGCGGACAAGAGACCCAGTACTTC.